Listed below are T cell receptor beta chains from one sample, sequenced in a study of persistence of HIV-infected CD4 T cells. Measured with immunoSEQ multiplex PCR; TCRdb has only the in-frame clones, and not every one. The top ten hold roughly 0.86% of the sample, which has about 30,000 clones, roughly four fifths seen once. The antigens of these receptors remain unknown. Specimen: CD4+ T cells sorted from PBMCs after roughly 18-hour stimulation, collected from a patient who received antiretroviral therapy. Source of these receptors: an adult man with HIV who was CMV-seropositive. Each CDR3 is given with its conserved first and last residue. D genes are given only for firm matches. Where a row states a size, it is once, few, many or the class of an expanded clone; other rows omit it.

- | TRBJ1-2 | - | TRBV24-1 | TGTGCCATTTGGGGTGAGGAGGATGGCTACACCTTC | CAIWGEEDGYTF
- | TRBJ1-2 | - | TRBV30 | TGTGCCTGGAGTACCCAAGGGACGGCCTATGGCTACACCTTC | CAWSTQGTAYGYTF
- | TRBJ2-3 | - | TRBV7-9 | TGTGCCAGCAGCTTTACCCGGGGGCTAGATACGCAGTATTTT | CASSFTRGLDTQYF
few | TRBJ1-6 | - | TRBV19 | TGTGCCAGTAGTATCGGGGACTTGATTTCACCCCTCCACTTT | CASSIGDLISPLHF
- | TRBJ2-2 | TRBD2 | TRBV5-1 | TGCGCCAGCAGCTTGTATGCGGGGGGGAACACCGGGGAGCTGTTTTTT | CASSLYAGGNTGELFF
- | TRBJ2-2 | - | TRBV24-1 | TGTGCCACCAGTGATGGAGGTTATACCGGGGAGCTGTTTTTT | CATSDGGYTGELFF
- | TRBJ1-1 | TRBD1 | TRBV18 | TGTGCCAGCTCACCATTCCGCCAGGGGGCGAGGAACACTGAAGCTTTCTTT | CASSPFRQGARNTEAFF
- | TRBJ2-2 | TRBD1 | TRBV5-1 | TGCGCCAGCAGCTGGGCAGGGGGTTGGCGTGACACCGGGGAGCTGTTTTTT | CASSWAGGWRDTGELFF
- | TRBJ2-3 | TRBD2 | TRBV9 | TGTGCCAGCAGCGTAGAGGGGATAGCGGGGGGACCCAACCCAGATACGCAGTATTTT | CASSVEGIAGGPNPDTQYF
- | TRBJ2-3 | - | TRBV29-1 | TGCAGCGTTGCTGGGGGGCGGACAGATACGCAGTATTTT | CSVAGGRTDTQYF
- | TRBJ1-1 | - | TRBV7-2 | TGTGCCAGCAGCTCAGGGCAAGGGCACACTGAAGCTTTCTTT | CASSSGQGHTEAFF
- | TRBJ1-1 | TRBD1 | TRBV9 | TGTGCCAGCAGCGTCGACAGGGGAACTGAAGCTTTCTTT | CASSVDRGTEAFF
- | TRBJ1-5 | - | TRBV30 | TGTGCCTGGAGTGGTAGGGGGGATCAGCCCCAGCATTTT | CAWSGRGDQPQHF
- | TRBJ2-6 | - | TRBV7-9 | TGTGCCAGCCTTACGGCTAGCTCTGGGGCCAACGTCCTGACTTTC | CASLTASSGANVLTF
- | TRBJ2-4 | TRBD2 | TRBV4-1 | TGCGCCAGCAGCCAAACGGACTATAAGCGGGGTCTCAAAAACATTCAGTACTTC | CASSQTDYKRGLKNIQYF
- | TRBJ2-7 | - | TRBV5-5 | TGTGCCAGCAGCTTGAAGACAGATTCCTACGAGCAGTACTTC | CASSLKTDSYEQYF
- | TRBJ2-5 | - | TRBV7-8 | TGTGCCAGCAGCTTAGGGTGGCTCGGCGAGACCCAGTACTTC | CASSLGWLGETQYF
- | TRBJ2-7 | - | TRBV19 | TGTGCCAGTAGCATACAGGCCTCCTACGAGCAGTACTTC | CASSIQASYEQYF
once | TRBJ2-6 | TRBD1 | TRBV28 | TGTGCCAGCAGTCCGGGACAGGGGGCTGGGGCCAACGTCCTGACTTTC | CASSPGQGAGANVLTF
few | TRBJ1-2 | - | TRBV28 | TGTGCCAGCAGTTTGTGGAGGGGGTCCACCGGATATGGCTACACCTTC | CASSLWRGSTGYGYTF
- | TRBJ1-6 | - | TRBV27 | TGTGCCAGCACAGACAGAATATCACGCGGTTCACCCCTCCACTTT | CASTDRISRGSPLHF
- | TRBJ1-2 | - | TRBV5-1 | TGCGCCAGCAGCAAGGGAGGCTATGGCTACACCTTC | CASSKGGYGYTF